Listed here are 16 T cell receptor beta chains from one sample, sequenced in a study of CD8 T cells in ankylosing spondylitis. TCRdb re-analysed the 5' RACE reads in MiXCR, keeping a single row per CDR3 protein. The sample has 270,000 or so distinct CDR3 sequences, 18% seen once. The sequenced sample was blood, either unsorted or a sorted T cell fraction (not recorded which). The receptors were sampled from a male donor with ankylosing spondylitis or in good health (not recorded which).

This clonotype came up a few times. The gene calls are TRBV7-8 and TRBJ2-2; D gene unclear. This CDR3 is built from 15 residues. V was pared by 1 base and J by 1 base, with 7 bases between. Looked up from germline, CDR1 is SGHVS and CDR2 is FQNEAQ. The CDR3 sequence is CASSLVAGNTGELFF. The CDR3, as DNA: TGTGCCAGCAGCTTAGTGGCCGGGAACACCGGGGAGCTGTTTTTT. Based on the CDR3 plus reference TRBV7-8 and TRBJ2-2, the full variable domain is GAGVSQSPRYKVAKRGQDVALRCDPISGHVSLFWYQQALGQGPEFLTYFQNEAQLDKSGLPSDRFFAERPEGSVSTLKIQRTQQEDSAVYLCASSLVAGNTGELFFGEGSRLTVL.

A word on this clonotype: One base away lies a much larger clone, so this may be a sequencing read error. The CDR3 does not end in the conserved phenylalanine or tryptophan, so this is likely a read error. V is TRBV4-1 and J is TRBJ2-7; a possible D gene is TRBD1 (5 bases). V was cut by 3 bases and J by 4 bases, with 25 bases left in between. The CDR3 runs to 18 residues. From germline, CDR1 is MGHRA and CDR2 YSYEKL. Written as DNA, the CDR3 is TGCGCCAGCAGCCAGTCTGAGGCAGGGCTTCCGATGGGGTACGAGCAGTACCTC. This encodes CASSQSEAGLPMGYEQYL.

V usage is TRBV28 and J usage is TRBJ2-7; TRBD1 aligns across 9 bases. The V gene end was trimmed by 4 bases and the J gene end by 0 bases; junction bases not matched to a gene: 13. The CDR3 consists of 18 residues. Germline lookup yields CDR1 MDHEN and CDR2 SYDVKM. DNA of the CDR3: TGTGCCAGCAGTTCCCAGCGCCAGGGGACAGGGCCCTCCTACGAGCAGTACTTC. It translates to CASSSQRQGTGPSYEQYF.

This clonotype was found many times. The chain links TRBV12-3 or TRBV12-4 to TRBJ1-1; weak D call: TRBD1 (5 bases). The V and J ends lost 5 bases and 5 bases respectively, with 15 bases between them. There are 14 residues in the CDR3. The CDR3 nucleotides read TGTGCCAGCAGTCTCATGGGGCTAGGGACTGAAGCTTTCTTT. Its translation: CASSLMGLGTEAFF.

The chain has TRBV5-1 and TRBJ2-7; D ambiguous. V lost 4 bases and J 1 base, leaving 15 bases between the germline ends. The CDR3 is made up of 15 amino acids. Per germline, CDR1 SGHRS and CDR2 YFSETQ. In nucleotides, the CDR3 is TGCGCCAGCAGCCCGATACCATCAGGATCCTACGAGCAGTACTTC. It yields the protein CASSPIPSGSYEQYF.

The CDR3 protein is CASSQGGTSDYNEQFF. The CDR3, as DNA: TGTGCCAGCAGCCAAGGAGGGACTAGTGACTACAATGAGCAGTTCTTC. The chain employs TRBV14 and TRBJ2-1; 8 bases align to TRBD2. Germline V CDR1 and CDR2: SGHDN, FVKESK. V gave up 1 base and J gave up 3 bases; unmatched junction bases: 5. The CDR3 is 16 amino acids. The full variable domain, rest sourced from reference TRBV14 and TRBJ2-1, is EAGVTQFPSHSVIEKGQTVTLRCDPISGHDNLYWYRRVMGKEIKFLLHFVKESKQDESGMPNNRFLAERTGGTYSTLKVQPAELEDSGVYFCASSQGGTSDYNEQFFGPGTRLTVL.

This rearrangement joins TRBV6-5 to TRBJ2-1, with D hard to call. V was shortened by 2 bases and J by 3 bases, with 8 bases between the two germline ends. The CDR3 contains 14 residues. Germline loops: CDR1 MNHEY, CDR2 SVGAGI. The CDR3, as DNA: TGTGCCAGCAGTTACGTGTCGGACTACAATGAGCAGTTCTTC. Amino acid sequence: CASSYVSDYNEQFF.

This chain links TRBV6-5 with TRBJ2-5; D is possibly TRBD2 (6 bases). V shed 2 bases and J shed 5 bases, with 9 bases lying between them. This CDR3 region has 13 residues. The germline V gene has CDR1 MNHEY and CDR2 SVGAGI. CDR3 DNA sequence: TGTGCCAGCAGTTACCTTGGGGGGGAGACCCAGTACTTC. Protein sequence: CASSYLGGETQYF.

This clonotype was counted at least ten times. V gene TRBV7-9 combines with J gene TRBJ1-4, with unresolved D. V was trimmed by 3 bases and J by 5 bases, leaving 10 bases between them. The CDR3 has 14 amino acids. Per the germline V gene, CDR1 is SEHNR and CDR2 is FQNEAQ (reference sequence). CDR3 nucleotide sequence: TGTGCCAGCAGCTTCCCTTCGGTCAATGAAAAACTGTTTTTT. This sequence encodes CASSFPSVNEKLFF.

Only a few counts were recorded for this clonotype. The CDR3 reads CASSAGENTEAFF. In DNA form, the CDR3 reads TGTGCCAGCAGTGCCGGGGAGAACACTGAAGCTTTCTTT. This chain uses TRBV25-1 with TRBJ1-1; D remains unclear. Germline CDR1 MGHDK, CDR2 SYGVNS. The CDR3 has 13 residues. Trimming cost V 4 bases and J 1 base, with 7 bases left between them.

This clonotype came up a few times. CDR3 coding DNA: TGTGCCAGCAGCTCAGCCGGGACAGAGAACACTGAAGCTTTCTTT. Its translation: CASSSAGTENTEAFF. The V call is TRBV7-8, the J call TRBJ1-1; 7 nucleotides agree with TRBD1. CDR3 size: 15 residues. Germline V gives CDR1 SGHVS, CDR2 FQNEAQ. V shed 4 bases, J shed 1 base, and the junction held 6 bases outside the gene matches.

The V and J genes are TRBV6-1 and TRBJ2-7, with D tentatively TRBD1 or TRBD2 (7 bases each). V lost 5 bases and J lost 1, with 18 bases in between. The CDR3 covers 16 residues. Germline V lookup: CDR1 MNHNS, CDR2 SASEGT. CDR3: CASSLTRGGGSYEQYF. In nucleotides, the CDR3 is TGTGCCAGCAGTCTTACCAGGGGGGGAGGGTCCTACGAGCAGTACTTC.

Turning to this clonotype: An end of the junction differs from the germline gene, which may be a read error. The chain uses TRBV7-9 and TRBJ2-1; 14 nucleotides agree with TRBD2. CDR3 length equals 17 residues. Germline CDR1 and CDR2: SEHNR and FQNEAQ (reference sequence). The CDR3 here is CASSSRTSGRSYNELFF. The CDR3 nucleotides are TGTGCCAGCAGCTCAAGGACTAGCGGGAGGTCCTACAATGAGCTGTTCTTC.

This rearrangement joins TRBV6-5 to TRBJ1-5; D gene uncertain. This CDR3 is 15 amino acids long. Germline CDR1 is MNHEY and CDR2 is SVGAGI. Trimming left V 3 bases short and J 2 bases short, with 11 bases between. The CDR3 region has the DNA TGTGCCAGCAGTTATATTCGGGCAGGCAATCAGCCCCAGCATTTT. This codes for CASSYIRAGNQPQHF.

In this sample, this clonotype turned up a few times. This sequence joins TRBV7-9 and TRBJ2-5, with TRBD1 identical over 8 bases. Germline values: CDR1 SEHNR, CDR2 FQNEAQ (reference sequence). The trim removed 3 bases at V and 1 base at J, leaving 4 bases unmatched. This CDR3 is 15 amino acids long. CDR3 sequence: CASSLSGQGQETQYF. The CDR3 nucleotides read TGTGCCAGCAGCTTGTCCGGACAGGGCCAAGAGACCCAGTACTTC.

There are a few counts of this clonotype. It may be a read error: a sequence one base away is much more abundant. V is TRBV6-1 and J is TRBJ2-1; 7 nucleotides agree with TRBD2. V lost 6 bases to trimming and J lost 0 bases; unmatched junction nucleotides: 5. The CDR3 spans 15 residues. CDR1 is MNHNS and CDR2 is SASEGT in the germline V gene. CDR3 amino acids: CASRVGGSSYNEQFF. CDR3 bases: TGTGCCAGCAGGGTGGGGGGGAGCTCCTACAATGAGCAGTTCTTC.